The 3 T cell receptor beta chains presented below share a single source sample, sequenced in a study of PD-L1 blockade in urothelial cancer (dated by TCRdb to 2017 to 2019). The sample's time point, from its label and the paper: peripheral blood 6 weeks after treatment start. Library method: the immunoSEQ multiplex PCR assay. Not all clones reach the TCRdb copy of this immuneACCESS table, which keeps in-frame sequences only. Checked studies attribute under half of the gap to unresolved V genes and leave the rest unexplained. This sample holds 100,000 to 150,000 clones; roughly 86% were observed only once. The ten largest make up roughly 2.3% of the sample. Here the sequenced sample was PBMCs, taken around atezolizumab (anti-PD-L1) treatment. The receptor source for this set is a man in his fifties with urothelial cancer.

The CDR3 region has the DNA TGCGCCAGCAGCTTGGATGGACAGGGAACGACCGGCTACACCTTC. Its translation is CASSLDGQGTTGYTF. The J gene is TRBJ1-2, the V gene TRBV5-1, with 8 bases fitting TRBD1. The CDR3 is 15 residues long. The V and J ends lost 0 bases and 8 bases, in that order; junction bases with no gene match: 9. Per germline, CDR1 SGHRS and CDR2 YFSETQ.

A few counts support this clone. The chain has TRBV5-1 and TRBJ1-5; 7 bases align to TRBD1. Germline V gene lookup returns CDR1 SGHRS and CDR2 YFSETQ. J lost 7 bases, V lost 4 bases, and 8 bases had no gene match. The CDR3 is 14 residues long. The CDR3 coding sequence is TGCGCCAGCAGCACAGGGACAGAGGGCCAGCCCCAGCATTTT. The encoded protein is CASSTGTEGQPQHF.

This chain links TRBV18 with TRBJ2-7, with 10 bases matching TRBD1. Per the germline V gene, CDR1 is KGHSH and CDR2 is LQKENI. The V and J ends lost 6 bases and 5 bases, in that order; junction bases with no gene match: 7. The CDR3 runs to 14 residues. The CDR3 DNA sequence: TGTGCCAGCTCGCAAGCGACAGGGGGCAACGAGCAGTACTTC. It codes for CASSQATGGNEQYF.